This TCR beta chain was identified during a study of blood T cell repertoires in COVID-19. Overall study context: Samples came from the United States, Italy and Spain, spanning acute and convalescent COVID-19.

Donors were grouped by their self-reported clinical history. The study counted Cohort 3 donors as recovered given two negative PCRs, clearance, or symptom resolution. Original processing notes: Amplification of reference gene primers provided the estimated nucleated cell counts. Sequenced by immunoSEQ multiplex PCR; TCRdb stores in-frame clones only, minus some. V, J and clone size were drawn from that table, and D and trimming were deduced from the DNA. The sample yields about 350,000 clones, less than 90% seen once. Germline trimming cut 4 bases from V and 3 bases from J; bases unmatched to any gene: 9. Looked up from germline, CDR1 is SGHKS and CDR2 is YYEKEE (reference sequence). The CDR3 is 15 amino acids.

Sample: PBMCs or T cells enriched from blood (not recorded which). The chain recombines TRBV5-5 with TRBJ1-2, with 7 bases that match TRBD1. This clonotype originated in a woman aged 25-40 years who had recovered from COVID-19. CDR3 amino acids: CASSDGTAAYYGYTF. Here the CDR3 DNA reads TGTGCCAGCAGCGACGGGACAGCGGCTTACTATGGCTACACCTTC.